The 5 T cell receptor beta chains in this list originate from one sample, sequenced in a study of T cell repertoires in cytomegalovirus infection. TCRdb re-analysed the reads in MiXCR, keeping a single row per CDR3 protein. The sample carries some 900,000 distinct CDR3 sequences, approximately 32% recorded once. Their antigen targets remain unknown. The sequencing here drew on cultured CD8+ T cells from PBMCs, taken from culture after CMV antigen stimulation. These receptor sequences come from a human donor in good health (CMV status not recorded). Some clones in this sample may be carry-over from other donors' samples.

The V and J genes are TRBV12-3 or TRBV12-4 and TRBJ2-5; D not certain. The CDR3 runs to 14 residues. Trimming removed 5 bases from V and 1 base from J, with 11 bases in between. For the CDR3, the DNA is TGTGCCAGCAGTACCGCGGCGGTCCAAGAGACCCAGTACTTC. Protein product: CASSTAAVQETQYF.

The V gene is TRBV28, the J gene TRBJ1-1, with D possibly being TRBD1 (5 bases). CDR3 length: 15 amino acids. V was cut by 5 bases and J by 0 bases, with 13 bases left in between. Looked up from germline, CDR1 is MDHEN and CDR2 is SYDVKM. CDR3 amino acids: CASSERGPLNTEAFF. CDR3 sequence (DNA): TGTGCCAGCAGTGAACGGGGACCATTGAACACTGAAGCTTTCTTT.

This clonotype was recorded a few times. The V and J genes are TRBV12-3 or TRBV12-4 and TRBJ2-2; tentative D call: TRBD1 (6 bases). Trimming cost V 0 bases and J 6 bases, with 17 bases left between them. This CDR3 contains 17 residues. Here the CDR3 reads CASSLADMGASPGELFF. CDR3 sequence (DNA): TGTGCCAGCAGTTTAGCGGATATGGGGGCTAGTCCCGGGGAGCTGTTTTTT.

This clonotype was seen more than once but under ten times. The chain carries TRBV4-1 and TRBJ2-1; tentatively, D is TRBD2 (5 bases). The CDR3 is made up of 14 amino acids. Looked up from germline, CDR1 is MGHRA and CDR2 is YSYEKL. The V and J ends lost 1 base and 2 bases respectively, with 6 bases between them. CDR3 nucleotide sequence: TGCGCCAGCAGCCAAGGGGAGACCTACAATGAGCAGTTCTTC. Encoded protein: CASSQGETYNEQFF.

This clonotype was recorded a few times. The chain recombines TRBV6-1 with TRBJ2-7; tentatively, D is TRBD2 (5 bases). Germline CDR1 MNHNS, CDR2 SASEGT. V lost 2 bases and J lost 3, with 14 bases in between. The CDR3 loop spans 15 amino acids. The CDR3 spells CASSEFRGPIYEQYV. As DNA, the CDR3 is TGTGCCAGCAGTGAATTCCGGGGTCCGATCTACGAGCAGTACGTC.